This TCR beta chain was captured in a study of cytomegalovirus exposure and HLA in healthy donors. General observations from the study: The investigators catalogued under 200 TCR beta chains as cytomegalovirus-associated. Among the CMV-associated chains, a few were confirmed in vitro as specific for CMV antigens. As a later analysis showed, several of the most significant clusters appeared to be linked to common viral pathogens.

The PCR had 60 Vbeta and 13 Jbeta primers. TCRdb's copy holds only in-frame clones and misses some; the assay was immunoSEQ multiplex PCR. The repertoire holds nearly 100,000 clones, approximately 79% seen once, with 15% to 20% in the top ten. The CDR3 runs 13 residues. CDR1 and CDR2 from the germline V gene are GTSNPN and SVGIG (reference sequence). V was trimmed by 4 bases and J by 1 base, leaving 10 bases between them. Nominal health characterized the donors when sampled, though unrecorded immune exposures were likely. A word on this clone: Its antigen is undetermined.

This TCR was recovered from a woman aged 55-69 years in good health and CMV-seropositive. The chain has TRBV30 and TRBJ1-2; D is possibly TRBD1 (6 bases). Sequencing was carried out using PBMCs. CDR3 residues: CAWKGRGNYGYTF. The CDR3 nucleotides are TGTGCCTGGAAAGGCAGGGGTAACTATGGCTACACCTTC.